The 23 T cell receptor beta chains reported below all come from one sample, sequenced in a study of blood T cell repertoires in COVID-19. The assay was immunoSEQ multiplex PCR, and TCRdb's table has in-frame clones only and misses some. The sample shows approximately 380,000 clones, 88% of them seen only once. Sequenced: PBMCs or T cells enriched from blood (not recorded which). The source of these receptors is a woman younger than 35 who had recovered from COVID-19.

This rearrangement joins TRBV7-2 to TRBJ1-2; no clear D gene. The ends were cut back, 1 base at V and 7 bases at J, with 16 bases in the middle. The CDR3 has 15 amino acids. The germline CDR1 and CDR2 sequences are SGHTA and FQGNSA. CDR3 in DNA: TGTGCCAGCAGCTTAGTAGCCCAATCCTCGGGTGGCTACACCTTC. Translation gives CASSLVAQSSGGYTF.

J is TRBJ1-2 and V is TRBV19; D perhaps matches TRBD1 (6 bases). The germline V gene has CDR1 LNHDA and CDR2 SQIVND (reference sequence). With 7 bases removed from V and 7 bases from J, the gap between germline ends came to 19 bases. The CDR3 is made up of 14 amino acids. CDR3 bases: TGTGCCAGTATCCCGGGACACCCCTCGGGTGGCTACACCTTC. This codes for CASIPGHPSGGYTF.

The V call is TRBV5-6, the J call TRBJ1-2; D remains ambiguous. Germline CDR1 and CDR2: SGHDT and YYEEEE. The ends were cut back, 4 bases at V and 7 bases at J, with 20 bases in the middle. The CDR3 runs 15 residues. The CDR3: CASSPFGERFSGYTF. In DNA form, the CDR3 reads TGTGCCAGCAGCCCGTTCGGGGAGCGATTTTCTGGCTACACCTTC. The full variable domain, its missing parts supplied by reference TRBV5-6 and TRBJ1-2, is DAGVTQSPTHLIKTRGQQVTLRCSPKSGHDTVSWYQQALGQGPQFIFQYYEEEERQRGNFPDRFSGHQFPNYSSELNVNALLLGDSALYLCASSPFGERFSGYTFGSGTRLTVV.

The chain joins TRBV21-1 to TRBJ2-1; TRBD2 is the table's D call, not checked against the DNA. TRBV21-1 is termed a pseudogene. The CDR3 is 17 amino acids. The CDR3 DNA reads TGTGCCAGCAGCGGGAAGATAGCGGGGGGGCCAGGGAATGAGCAGTTCTTC. Translated: CASSGKIAGGPGNEQFF.

This chain links TRBV5-4 with TRBJ2-5; D is unclear. The CDR3 spans 15 residues. The V gene's germline CDR1 is SGHNT and CDR2 YYREEE (reference sequence). Trimming cost V 0 bases and J 5 bases, with 14 bases left between them. CDR3 DNA sequence: TGTGCCAGCAGCTTGGTGGGTGTAGGAGTGGAGACCCAGTACTTC. Amino acids: CASSLVGVGVETQYF.

J is TRBJ1-1 and V is TRBV29-1, with TRBD1 identical over 7 bases. V was pared by 6 bases and J by 4 bases, with 5 bases of the junction left unmatched. CDR1 is SQVTM, CDR2 ANQGSEA, per germline. CDR3 length: 12 residues. The DNA for the CDR3 is TGCAGCGTCACTGACAGGGCCACTGAAGCTTTCTTT. This gives the protein CSVTDRATEAFF.

This chain connects TRBV7-9 to TRBJ1-3; 9 bases are shared with TRBD1. This CDR3 spans 16 amino acids. Germline V gene sequence: CDR1 SEHNR, CDR2 FQNEAQ (reference sequence). The ends lost 5 bases at V and 0 bases at J; junction bases unmatched: 5. CDR3 nucleotide sequence: TGTGCCAGCAGCCCCGGGACAGGGCGCTCTGGAAACACCATATATTTT. Translating gives CASSPGTGRSGNTIYF.

The rearrangement joins TRBV19 to TRBJ2-1; no firm D call. This CDR3 contains 14 residues. Trimming stripped 4 bases from V and 0 bases from J, with 7 bases between. Germline CDR1 and CDR2: LNHDA and SQIVND (reference sequence). The CDR3, as DNA: TGTGCCAGTAGTACCAGGCACTCCTACAATGAGCAGTTCTTC. It is translated as CASSTRHSYNEQFF.

The V gene is TRBV6-5, the J gene TRBJ1-2; a weak D match, TRBD1 (6 bases). There are 12 residues in the CDR3. Germline CDR1 and CDR2: MNHEY and SVGAGI. Trimming stripped 6 bases from V and 3 bases from J, with 8 bases between. CDR3 DNA: TGTGCCAGCAGCAGACAGGACTATGGCTACACCTTC. Translated, it gives CASSRQDYGYTF.

This rearrangement joins TRBV7-6 to TRBJ2-1, with D possibly matching TRBD2 (7 bases). Germline V gene lookup returns CDR1 SGHVS and CDR2 FNYEAQ. Between the trimmed V and J ends, which lost 1 base and 0 bases, there was a span of 10 bases. The CDR3 runs to 16 residues. In DNA, the CDR3 is TGTGCCAGCAGCTTAGAGGGGGGGAGCTCCTACAATGAGCAGTTCTTC. Its translation is CASSLEGGSSYNEQFF.

The chain recombines TRBV6-2 or TRBV6-3 with TRBJ2-7; a weak D match, TRBD1 (5 bases). In germline, CDR1 is MNHEY, CDR2 SVGEGT. The CDR3 runs to 16 residues. Between the trimmed V and J ends, which lost 2 bases and 7 bases, there was a span of 21 bases. Here the CDR3 reads CASSYQPGRRGEEQYF. CDR3 coding DNA: TGTGCCAGCAGTTACCAACCCGGTCGAAGGGGCGAAGAGCAGTACTTC.

J is TRBJ2-5 and V is TRBV30; D possibly corresponds to TRBD1 (6 bases). Germline-derived CDR1 and CDR2 are GTSNPN and SVGIG (reference sequence). The CDR3 loop spans 14 amino acids. The V gene lost 1 base and the J gene lost 3 bases, with 12 bases spanning the gap. CDR3 amino acids: CAWSGSRGKETQYF. The CDR3 nucleotides are TGTGCCTGGAGTGGATCGAGGGGGAAAGAGACCCAGTACTTC.

This chain connects TRBV11-2 to TRBJ1-3; possibly TRBD1 for D (5 bases). CDR1 is SGHAT and CDR2 is FQNNGV in the germline V gene. V shed 1 base and J shed 3 bases, with 7 bases lying between them. CDR3 size: 14 residues. Here the CDR3 reads CASSLVRDGNTIYF. CDR3 in DNA: TGTGCCAGCAGCTTAGTCAGGGATGGAAACACCATATATTTT.

This chain joins TRBV5-4 and TRBJ2-5; 9 bases line up with TRBD2. Per germline, CDR1 SGHNT and CDR2 YYREEE (reference sequence). J was trimmed by 2 bases and V by 4 bases; bases with no gene match: 9. The CDR3 contains 16 residues. The CDR3, as DNA: TGTGCCAGCAGCGGCCTTGCGGGGGGGTTACAAGAGACCCAGTACTTC. Amino acids: CASSGLAGGLQETQYF.

V usage is TRBV9 and J usage is TRBJ1-1; 9 bases map to TRBD1. Germline V lookup: CDR1 SGDLS, CDR2 YYNGEE. This CDR3 spans 13 amino acids. The J segment lost 11 bases and the V segment lost 4 bases, leaving 9 bases of the junction unmatched. CDR3 sequence (DNA): TGTGCCAGCAGCCTCAGGGCGACAGGGGGGGCTTTCTTT. This encodes CASSLRATGGAFF.

The chain is built from TRBV9 and TRBJ1-1; D is perhaps TRBD1 (5 bases). Germline CDR1 reads SGDLS; CDR2 reads YYNGEE. The length of the CDR3 is 13 residues. The V gene lost 3 bases and the J gene lost 4 bases, with 10 bases spanning the gap. CDR3 DNA: TGTGCCAGCAGCGGAGACGGGGGCACTGAAGCTTTCTTT. This encodes CASSGDGGTEAFF.

V is TRBV7-3 and J is TRBJ1-2, with D tentatively TRBD1 (6 bases). This CDR3 comprises 14 residues. The V end was cut by 0 bases, the J end by 6 bases, with 11 bases between. Germline V gives CDR1 SGHTA, CDR2 FQGTGA. The CDR3, as DNA: TGTGCCAGCAGCTTAACGGCCACAGGGAATGGCTACACCTTC. Translated: CASSLTATGNGYTF.

The chain combines TRBV6-4 with TRBJ2-2; D remains ambiguous. The CDR3 consists of 13 residues. Germline V gives CDR1 MRHNA, CDR2 SNTAGT. The V end lost 6 bases, the J end lost 4 bases, and 9 bases lay between the germline ends. CDR3 nucleotides: TGTGCCAGCAGCAAAACGGGCACCGGGGAGCTGTTTTTT. This encodes CASSKTGTGELFF.

This chain links TRBV19 with TRBJ2-5, with D maybe TRBD1 (6 bases). Trimming shortened V by 4 bases and J by 5 bases, and 14 bases separated the two germline ends. Germline V gene data show CDR1 as LNHDA and CDR2 as SQIVND (reference sequence). The CDR3 has 14 residues. The CDR3 protein is CASSNPDRRETQYF. In DNA form, the CDR3 reads TGTGCCAGTAGTAACCCCGACAGGCGCGAGACCCAGTACTTC.

The chain has TRBV7-6 and TRBJ2-1; D possibly corresponds to TRBD2 (6 bases). The germline gives CDR1 SGHVS, CDR2 FNYEAQ. There are 16 residues in the CDR3. Trimming took 1 base from V and 4 from J, leaving 14 bases between them. The DNA of the CDR3 is TGTGCCAGCAGCTTAGTTTTTAGCGGAGCGTACAATGAGCAGTTCTTC. As protein: CASSLVFSGAYNEQFF. Variable domain in full (rest from reference TRBV7-6 and TRBJ2-1): GAGVSQSPRYKVTKRGQDVALRCDPISGHVSLYWYRQALGQGPEFLTYFNYEAQQDKSGLPNDRFSAERPEGSISTLTIQRTEQRDSAMYRCASSLVFSGAYNEQFFGPGTRLTVL.

The V and J genes are TRBV4-3 and TRBJ1-2; D remains unclear. Germline V gives CDR1 LGHNA, CDR2 YSLEER. The CDR3 extends over 14 amino acids. The germline V and J ends were trimmed by 0 bases and 4 bases, with 9 bases remaining between them. This CDR3 is CASSQDRGSYGYTF. The CDR3 DNA sequence: TGCGCCAGCAGCCAAGATCGTGGGAGCTATGGCTACACCTTC.

The count of this clone is one. The rearrangement joins TRBV19 to TRBJ1-2; possible D gene TRBD1, 5 bases. V was cut by 5 bases and J by 8 bases, with 15 bases left in between. The germline V gene has CDR1 LNHDA and CDR2 SQIVND (reference sequence). The CDR3 spans 13 residues. The CDR3: CASSPGGTFGYTF. The CDR3 DNA reads TGTGCCAGTAGTCCAGGCGGGACGTTCGGCTACACCTTC.

The rearrangement uses TRBV29-1 and TRBJ1-5, with D hard to call. The germline V gene encodes CDR1 SQVTM and CDR2 ANQGSEA. The V end was cut by 4 bases, the J end by 4 bases, with 8 bases between. The CDR3 is made up of 12 amino acids. The CDR3 protein is CSVGERNQPQHF. The CDR3, as DNA: TGCAGCGTTGGGGAGAGAAATCAGCCCCAGCATTTT.